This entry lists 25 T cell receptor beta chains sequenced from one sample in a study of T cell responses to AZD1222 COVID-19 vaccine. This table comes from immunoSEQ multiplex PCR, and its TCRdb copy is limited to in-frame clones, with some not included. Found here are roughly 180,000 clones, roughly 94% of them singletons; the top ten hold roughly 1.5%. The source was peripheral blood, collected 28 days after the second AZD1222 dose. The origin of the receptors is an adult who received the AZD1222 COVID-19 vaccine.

The CDR3 reads CASSSWGAIRGNTEAFF. The CDR3 DNA follows: TGTGCCAGCAGCTCATGGGGCGCGATTAGGGGGAACACTGAAGCTTTCTTT. The rearrangement uses TRBV7-9 and TRBJ1-1; D may be TRBD1 (5 bases). The V gene lost 4 bases and the J gene lost 1 base, with 19 bases spanning the gap. Germline assignment: CDR1 SEHNR and CDR2 FQNEAQ (reference sequence). The CDR3 consists of 17 residues.

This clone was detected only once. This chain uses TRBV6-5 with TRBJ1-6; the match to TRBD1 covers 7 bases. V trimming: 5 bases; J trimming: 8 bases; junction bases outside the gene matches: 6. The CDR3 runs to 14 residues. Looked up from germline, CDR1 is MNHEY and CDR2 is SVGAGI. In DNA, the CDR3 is TGTGCCAGCAGTAAGGACAGGAGGGATTCACCCCTCCACTTT. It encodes CASSKDRRDSPLHF.

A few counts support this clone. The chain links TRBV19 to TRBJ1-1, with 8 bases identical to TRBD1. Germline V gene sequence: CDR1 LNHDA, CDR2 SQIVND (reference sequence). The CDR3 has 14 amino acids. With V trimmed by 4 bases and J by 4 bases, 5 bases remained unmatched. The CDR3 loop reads CASSTAGGVTEAFF. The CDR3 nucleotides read TGTGCCAGTAGTACCGCAGGGGGCGTCACTGAAGCTTTCTTT.

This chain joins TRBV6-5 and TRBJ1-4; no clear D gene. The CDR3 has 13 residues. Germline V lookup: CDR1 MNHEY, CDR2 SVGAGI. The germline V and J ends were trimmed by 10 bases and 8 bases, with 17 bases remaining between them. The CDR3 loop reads CATRPVAREKLFF. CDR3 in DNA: TGTGCCACCCGCCCGGTGGCTCGGGAAAAACTGTTTTTT.

CDR3 sequence (DNA): TGTGCCAGCTCACCCGGACAGATCGACACTGAAGCTTTCTTT. It yields the protein CASSPGQIDTEAFF. The chain is built from TRBV18 and TRBJ1-1; D perhaps matches TRBD1 (6 bases). The V and J ends lost 3 bases and 3 bases respectively, with 11 bases between them. The CDR3 runs 14 residues. Germline V gives CDR1 KGHSH, CDR2 LQKENI.

The CDR3 loop reads CASSSPGEQYF. For the CDR3, the DNA is TGCGCCAGCAGCTCCCCAGGGGAGCAGTACTTC. The chain employs TRBV5-1 and TRBJ2-7, with a tentative D call TRBD1 (5 bases). V was cut by 3 bases and J by 7 bases, with 8 bases left in between. The CDR3 runs to 11 residues. Looked up from germline, CDR1 is SGHRS and CDR2 is YFSETQ. The full variable domain, completed using reference TRBV5-1 and TRBJ2-7, is KAGVTQTPRYLIKTRGQQVTLSCSPISGHRSVSWYQQTPGQGLQFLFEYFSETQRNKGNFPGRFSGRQFSNSRSEMNVSTLELGDSALYLCASSSPGEQYFGPGTRLTVT.

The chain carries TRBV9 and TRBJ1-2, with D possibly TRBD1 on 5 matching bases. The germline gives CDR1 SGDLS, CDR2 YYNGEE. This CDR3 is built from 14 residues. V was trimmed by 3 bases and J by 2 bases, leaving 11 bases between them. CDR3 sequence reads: CASSADMFNYGYTF. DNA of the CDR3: TGTGCCAGCAGCGCGGACATGTTCAACTATGGCTACACCTTC.

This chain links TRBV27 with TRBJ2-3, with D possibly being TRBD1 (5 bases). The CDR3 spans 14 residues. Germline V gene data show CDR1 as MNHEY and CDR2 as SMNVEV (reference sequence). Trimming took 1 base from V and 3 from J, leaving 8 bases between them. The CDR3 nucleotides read TGTGCCAGCAGTTTATACGCAGGGACAGATACGCAGTATTTT. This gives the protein CASSLYAGTDTQYF.

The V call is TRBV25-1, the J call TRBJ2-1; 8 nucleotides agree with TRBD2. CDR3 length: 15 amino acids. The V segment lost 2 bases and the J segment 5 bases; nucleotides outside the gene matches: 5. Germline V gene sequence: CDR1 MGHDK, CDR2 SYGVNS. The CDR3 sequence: CASSEPSGGHNEQFF. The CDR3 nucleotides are TGTGCCAGCAGTGAACCGAGCGGGGGACACAATGAGCAGTTCTTC.

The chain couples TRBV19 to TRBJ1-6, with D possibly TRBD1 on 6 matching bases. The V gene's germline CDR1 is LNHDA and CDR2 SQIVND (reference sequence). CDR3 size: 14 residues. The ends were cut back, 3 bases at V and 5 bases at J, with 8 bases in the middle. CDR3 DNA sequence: TGTGCCAGTAGTATCGCAGGGGATAATTCACCCCTCCACTTT. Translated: CASSIAGDNSPLHF.

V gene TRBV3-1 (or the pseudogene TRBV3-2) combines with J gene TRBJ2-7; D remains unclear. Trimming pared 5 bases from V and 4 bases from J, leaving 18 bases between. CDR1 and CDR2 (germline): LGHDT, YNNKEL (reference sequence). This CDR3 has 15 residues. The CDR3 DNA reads TGTGCCAGCAGCGATACCGGACCGGTATTTTACGAGCAGTACTTC. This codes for CASSDTGPVFYEQYF.

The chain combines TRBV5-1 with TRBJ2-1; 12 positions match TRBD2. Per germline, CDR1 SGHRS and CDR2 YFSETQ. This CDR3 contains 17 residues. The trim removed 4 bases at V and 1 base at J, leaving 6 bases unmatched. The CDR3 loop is CASSLTSGRGSYNEQFF. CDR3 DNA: TGCGCCAGCAGCCTGACTAGCGGGAGAGGATCCTACAATGAGCAGTTCTTC.

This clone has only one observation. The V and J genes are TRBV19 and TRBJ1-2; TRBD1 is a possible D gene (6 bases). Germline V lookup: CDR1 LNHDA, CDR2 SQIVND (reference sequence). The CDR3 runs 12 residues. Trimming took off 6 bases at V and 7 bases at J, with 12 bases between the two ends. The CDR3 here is CASSPHRAGYTF. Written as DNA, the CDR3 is TGTGCCAGTAGCCCTCACAGGGCTGGCTACACCTTC.

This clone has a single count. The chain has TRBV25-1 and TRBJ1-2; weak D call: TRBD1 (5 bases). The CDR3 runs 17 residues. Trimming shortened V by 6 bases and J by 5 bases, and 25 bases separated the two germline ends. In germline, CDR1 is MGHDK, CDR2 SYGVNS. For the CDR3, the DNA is TGTGCCAGCAGGGGGAGGGGATTGGTGGGTTTCTATTATGGCTACACCTTC. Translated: CASRGRGLVGFYYGYTF.

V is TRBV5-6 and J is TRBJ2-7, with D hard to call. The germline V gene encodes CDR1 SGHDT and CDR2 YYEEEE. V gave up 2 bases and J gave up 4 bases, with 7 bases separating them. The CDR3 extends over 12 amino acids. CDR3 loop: CASSFAEYEQYF. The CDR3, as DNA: TGTGCCAGCAGCTTTGCGGAATACGAGCAGTACTTC.

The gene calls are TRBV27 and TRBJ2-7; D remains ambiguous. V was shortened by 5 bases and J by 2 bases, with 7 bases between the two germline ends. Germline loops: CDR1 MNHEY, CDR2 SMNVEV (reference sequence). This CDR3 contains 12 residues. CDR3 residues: CASSPDAYEQYF. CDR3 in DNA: TGTGCCAGCAGTCCCGATGCCTACGAGCAGTACTTC.

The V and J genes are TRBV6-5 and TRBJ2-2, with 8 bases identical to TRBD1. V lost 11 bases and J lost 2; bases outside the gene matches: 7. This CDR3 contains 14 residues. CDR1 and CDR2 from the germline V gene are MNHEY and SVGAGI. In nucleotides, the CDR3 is TGTGCCGTCGGACAGGGCAAAAACACCGGGGAGCTGTTTTTT. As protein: CAVGQGKNTGELFF.

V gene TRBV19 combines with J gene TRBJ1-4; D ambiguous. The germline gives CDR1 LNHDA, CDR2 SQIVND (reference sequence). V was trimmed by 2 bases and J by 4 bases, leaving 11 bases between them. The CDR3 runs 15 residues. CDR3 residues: CASSISAANNEKLFF. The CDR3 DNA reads TGTGCCAGTAGTATATCGGCAGCGAATAATGAAAAACTGTTTTTT.

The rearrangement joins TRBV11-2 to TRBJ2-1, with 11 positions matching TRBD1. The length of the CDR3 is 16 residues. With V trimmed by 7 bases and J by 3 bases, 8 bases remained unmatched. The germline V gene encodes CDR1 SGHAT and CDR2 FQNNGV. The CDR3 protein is CASTPGQGAYYNEQFF. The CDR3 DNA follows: TGTGCCAGCACCCCTGGACAGGGGGCCTACTACAATGAGCAGTTCTTC.

CDR3 coding DNA: TGCAGTGCTAGTCAACCGGGACAGCGATTAGGAGATTCACCCCTCCACTTT. Amino acid sequence: CSASQPGQRLGDSPLHF. The gene calls are TRBV20-1 and TRBJ1-6; 7 nucleotides line up with TRBD1. Germline V gene data show CDR1 as DFQATT and CDR2 as SNEGSKA (reference sequence). Trimming took 3 bases from V and 8 from J; bases not matched to a gene: 16. The length of the CDR3 is 17 residues.

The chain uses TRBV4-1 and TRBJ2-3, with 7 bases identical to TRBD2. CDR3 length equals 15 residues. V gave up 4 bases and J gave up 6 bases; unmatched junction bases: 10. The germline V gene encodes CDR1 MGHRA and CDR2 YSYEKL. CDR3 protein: CASSPIGTTRDTQYF. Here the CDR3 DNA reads TGCGCCAGCAGCCCAATTGGGACTACACGGGATACGCAGTATTTT.

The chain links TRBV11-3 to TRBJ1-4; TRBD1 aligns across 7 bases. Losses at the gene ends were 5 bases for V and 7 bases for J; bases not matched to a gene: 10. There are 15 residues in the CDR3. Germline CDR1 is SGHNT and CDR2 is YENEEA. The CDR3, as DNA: TGTGCCAGCAGCCCTAGACAGGGTAGGGGTGAAAAACTGTTTTTT. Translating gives CASSPRQGRGEKLFF.

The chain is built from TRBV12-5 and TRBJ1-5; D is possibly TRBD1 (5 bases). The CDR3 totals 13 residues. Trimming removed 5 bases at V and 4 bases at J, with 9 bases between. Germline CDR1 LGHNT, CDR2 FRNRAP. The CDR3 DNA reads TGTGCTAGTGGTGGAGGGGTAAATCAGCCCCAGCATTTT. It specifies CASGGGVNQPQHF.

In DNA form, the CDR3 reads TGTGCCAGTATTCGGCAGGGAACAGATACGCAGTATTTT. It specifies CASIRQGTDTQYF. The chain carries TRBV19 and TRBJ2-3, with D tentatively TRBD1 (5 bases). The germline V gene has CDR1 LNHDA and CDR2 SQIVND (reference sequence). This CDR3 is 13 amino acids long. Deletions cut 7 bases from V and 3 bases from J, with 11 bases between.

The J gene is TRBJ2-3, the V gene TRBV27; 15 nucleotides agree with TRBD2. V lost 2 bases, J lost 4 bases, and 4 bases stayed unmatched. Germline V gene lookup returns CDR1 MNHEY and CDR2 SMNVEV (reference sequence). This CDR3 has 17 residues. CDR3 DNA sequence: TGTGCCAGCAGTTTAGGGGGACTAGCGGGAGGAGCAGATACGCAGTATTTT. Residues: CASSLGGLAGGADTQYF.